Listed below are T cell receptor beta chains from one sample, sequenced in a study of T cells in Graves' hyperthyroidism and ophthalmopathy. From the multiplex PCR reads, TCRdb called clonotypes with MiXCR, one entry per CDR3 protein. In the table there are about 660,000 distinct CDR3 sequences, about 45% of which are singletons. Sequencing was carried out using peripheral blood or thyroid tissue (not recorded which). Receptors originate from an adult man with Graves' disease, either hyperthyroidism or ophthalmopathy (not recorded which). Each CDR3 is given with its conserved first and last residue. D genes are given only for firm matches. Expanded clones get a size class; other rows say once, few or many, or leave the size out.

>NA|TRBJ1-2|NA|TRBV29-1
CSVKPGSGYTF
TGCAGCGTTAAGCCAGGGTCCGGCTACACCTTC
>NA|TRBJ1-1|many|TRBV10-3
CAIRDQVMNTEAFF
TGTGCCATCAGGGACCAGGTTATGAACACTGAAGCTTTCTTT
>NA|TRBJ1-1|NA|TRBV6-2/TRBV6-3
CASLGTTEAFF
TGTGCTAGTTTGGGGACCACTGAAGCTTTCTTT
>NA|TRBJ2-7|NA|TRBV2
CAIRQGGAYEQYF
TGTGCCATTCGACAGGGAGGGGCCTACGAGCAGTACTTC
>TRBD1|TRBJ1-6|many|TRBV7-2
CASSLMGQGNSPLHF
TGTGCCAGCAGCCTGATGGGACAGGGGAATTCACCCCTCCACTTT
>NA|TRBJ1-4|NA|TRBV9
CASRRGAREKLFF
TGTGCCAGCCGTCGGGGGGCGCGCGAAAAACTGTTTTTT
>TRBD2|TRBJ2-7|few|TRBV12-3/TRBV12-4
CASTLAGSGYEQYF
TGTGCCAGCACCTTAGCGGGATCTGGTTACGAGCAGTACTTC
>TRBD1|TRBJ1-5|many|TRBV2
CASTETGGRNQPQHF
TGTGCCAGCACTGAGACAGGGGGCAGAAATCAGCCCCAGCATTTT
>NA|TRBJ2-2|many|TRBV20-1
CSARSARTGELFF
TGCAGTGCTAGATCAGCACGCACCGGGGAGCTGTTTTTT
>TRBD2|TRBJ2-5|few|TRBV4-1
CASSGRRGSQETQYF
TGCGCCAGCAGCGGACGGCGGGGGTCTCAAGAGACCCAGTACTTC
>NA|TRBJ1-4|many|TRBV7-9
CASSLANSVTNEKLFF
TGTGCCAGCAGCTTGGCAAATAGTGTGACTAATGAAAAACTGTTTTTT
>NA|TRBJ1-2|NA|TRBV7-6
CASSLGDFGNTF
TGTGCCAGCAGCTTGGGGGACTTTGGAAACACCTTC
>NA|TRBJ1-5|NA|TRBV20-1
CSARGGGAQPQHF
TGCAGTGCTAGGGGGGGAGGGGCTCAGCCCCAGCATTTT
>TRBD1|TRBJ1-5|few|TRBV6-1
CASRDRGFSNQPQHF
TGTGCCAGCAGGGACAGGGGGTTTAGCAATCAGCCCCAGCATTTT
>TRBD1|TRBJ2-2|NA|TRBV29-1
CSVVGGPGELFF
TGCAGCGTGGTAGGGGGCCCCGGGGAGCTGTTTTTT
>TRBD1|TRBJ1-6|NA|TRBV7-2
CASSLVSLRGLNSPLHF
TGCGCCAGCAGCCTAGTTTCGCTCAGGGGGCTGAATTCACCCCTCCACTTT
>NA|TRBJ1-6|NA|TRBV2
CASSGEGQLNSPLHF
TGTGCCAGCAGTGGGGAGGGCCAGCTTAATTCACCCCTCCACTTT
>TRBD1|TRBJ1-1|many|TRBV24-1
CATSDSGTARNTEAFF
TGTGCCACCAGTGATTCAGGGACAGCCAGGAACACTGAAGCTTTCTTT
>NA|TRBJ2-5|NA|TRBV7-3
CASMPPGRSQETQYF
TGTGCCAGTATGCCCCCCGGGCGGAGCCAAGAGACCCAGTACTTC
>TRBD1|TRBJ1-2|NA|TRBV29-1
CSVTGDDGYTF
TGCAGCGTCACAGGGGATGATGGCTACACCTTC
>NA|TRBJ2-7|NA|TRBV5-1
CASSSEGAGNEQYF
TGCGCCAGCAGCTCGGAAGGAGCCGGAAACGAGCAGTACTTC
>NA|TRBJ2-3|NA|TRBV20-1
CSVGGSTDTQYF
TGCAGTGTCGGCGGGAGCACAGATACGCAGTATTTT
>NA|TRBJ1-1|NA|TRBV5-1
CASSLGLVTNTEAFF
TGCGCCAGCAGCCTGGGATTAGTGACGAACACTGAAGCTTTCTTT
>TRBD1|TRBJ1-2|few|TRBV10-1
CASSTKRQGLSSNYGYTF
TGCGCCAGCAGTACTAAGCGACAGGGGCTTTCCTCTAACTATGGCTACACCTTC
>TRBD2|TRBJ2-7|NA|TRBV9
CASSVASGGFYEQHF
TGTGCCAGCAGCGTAGCAAGCGGGGGATTCTACGAGCAGCACTTC
>NA|TRBJ1-6|many|TRBV7-9
CASSLSENSPLHF
TGTGCCAGCAGCTTATCGGAAAATTCACCCCTCCACTTT
>NA|TRBJ2-7|NA|TRBV29-1
CSGGTGFYEQYF
TGCAGCGGGGGGACGGGCTTCTACGAGCAGTACTTC
>NA|TRBJ1-3|NA|TRBV15
CATSRVWGAGNTIYF
TGTGCCACCAGCAGAGTATGGGGGGCGGGAAACACCATATATTTT
>TRBD1|TRBJ2-7|few|TRBV7-9
CASTHDRGAYEQYF
TGTGCCAGCACCCATGACAGGGGAGCCTACGAGCAGTACTTC
>NA|TRBJ1-1|NA|TRBV10-3
CASSFSKSTGNTEAFF
TGTGCCAGCAGTTTTTCCAAATCGACAGGGAACACTGAAGCTTTCTTT
>TRBD1|TRBJ2-7|NA|TRBV10-3
CATVDRDYEQYF
TGTGCCACCGTGGACAGGGACTACGAGCAGTACTTC
>TRBD2|TRBJ2-5|few|TRBV20-1
CSASGRAHPKTQETQYF
TGCAGTGCTAGCGGGAGGGCCCACCCGAAAACCCAAGAGACCCAGTACTTC
>NA|TRBJ2-5|many|TRBV12-3/TRBV12-4
CASSFGQETQYF
TGTGCCAGCAGTTTCGGCCAAGAGACCCAGTACTTC
>NA|TRBJ1-6|many|TRBV7-8
CASSLVQGSNSPLHF
TGTGCCAGCAGCTTAGTTCAGGGGAGTAATTCACCCCTCCACTTT
>TRBD1|TRBJ2-2|NA|TRBV6-5
CASSHRGLGELFF
TGTGCCAGCAGCCACAGGGGTCTCGGGGAGCTGTTTTTT
>NA|TRBJ2-3|NA|TRBV7-2
CASSSLGRTDTQYF
TGTGCCAGCAGCTCGCTGGGGCGCACAGATACGCAGTATTTT
>NA|TRBJ2-7|many|TRBV7-9
CASSNLAREQYF
TGTGCCAGCAGCAATCTAGCGCGCGAGCAGTACTTC
>NA|TRBJ1-1|NA|TRBV20-1
CSASPSETPLAFF
TGCAGTGCTAGCCCCTCAGAGACTCCTTTGGCTTTCTTT
>TRBD1|TRBJ1-1|many|TRBV24-1
CATSDPDRDPMNTEAFF
TGTGCCACCAGTGACCCTGACAGGGATCCGATGAACACTGAAGCTTTCTTT
>NA|TRBJ1-4|once|TRBV15
CATSASPRVNEKLFF
TGTGCCACCAGCGCCAGTCCGAGGGTTAATGAAAAACTGTTTTTT